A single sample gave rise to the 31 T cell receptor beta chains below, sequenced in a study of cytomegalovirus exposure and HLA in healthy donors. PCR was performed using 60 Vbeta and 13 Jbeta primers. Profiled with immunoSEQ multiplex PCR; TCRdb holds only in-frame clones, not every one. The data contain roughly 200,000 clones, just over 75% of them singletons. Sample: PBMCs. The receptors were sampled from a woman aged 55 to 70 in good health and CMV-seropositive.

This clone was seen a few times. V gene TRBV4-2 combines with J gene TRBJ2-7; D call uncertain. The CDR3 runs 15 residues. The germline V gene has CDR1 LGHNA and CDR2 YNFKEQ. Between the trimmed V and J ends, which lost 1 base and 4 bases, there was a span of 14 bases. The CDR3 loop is CASSQGAQLVYEQYF. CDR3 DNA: TGTGCCAGCAGCCAAGGGGCCCAGCTCGTATACGAGCAGTACTTC.

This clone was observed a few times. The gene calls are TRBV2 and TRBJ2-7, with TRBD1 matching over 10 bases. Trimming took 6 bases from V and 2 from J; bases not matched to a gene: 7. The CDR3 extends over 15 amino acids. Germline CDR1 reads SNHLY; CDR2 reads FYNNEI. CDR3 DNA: TGTGCCAGCAGGCCCACGGGACAGGGGACCTACGAGCAGTACTTC. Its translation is CASRPTGQGTYEQYF.

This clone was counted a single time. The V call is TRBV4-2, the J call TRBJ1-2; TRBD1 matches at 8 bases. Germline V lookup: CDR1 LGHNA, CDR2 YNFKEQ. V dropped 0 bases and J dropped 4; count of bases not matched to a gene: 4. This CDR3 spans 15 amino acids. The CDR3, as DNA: TGTGCCAGCAGCCAAGAGGAGACAGGGGTCTATGGCTACACCTTC. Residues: CASSQEETGVYGYTF.

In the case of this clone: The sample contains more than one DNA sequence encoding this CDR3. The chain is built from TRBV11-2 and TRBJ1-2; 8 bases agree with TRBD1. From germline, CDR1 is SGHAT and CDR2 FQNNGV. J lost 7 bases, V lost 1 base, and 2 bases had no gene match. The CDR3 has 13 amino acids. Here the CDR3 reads CASSLGTGSGYTF. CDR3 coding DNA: TGTGCCAGCAGCTTAGGGACAGGGTCTGGCTACACCTTC.

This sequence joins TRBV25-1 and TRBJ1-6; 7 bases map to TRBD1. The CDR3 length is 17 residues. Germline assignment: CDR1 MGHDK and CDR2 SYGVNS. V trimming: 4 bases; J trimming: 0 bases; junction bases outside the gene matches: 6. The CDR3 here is CASSAVQGSSYNSPLHF. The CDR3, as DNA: TGTGCCAGCAGTGCGGTACAGGGGAGCTCCTATAATTCACCCCTCCACTTT. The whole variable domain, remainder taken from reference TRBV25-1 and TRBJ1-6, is EADIYQTPRYLVIGTGKKITLECSQTMGHDKMYWYQQDPGMELHLIHYSYGVNSTEKGDLSSESTVSRIRTEHFPLTLESARPSHTSQYLCASSAVQGSSYNSPLHFGNGTRLTVT.

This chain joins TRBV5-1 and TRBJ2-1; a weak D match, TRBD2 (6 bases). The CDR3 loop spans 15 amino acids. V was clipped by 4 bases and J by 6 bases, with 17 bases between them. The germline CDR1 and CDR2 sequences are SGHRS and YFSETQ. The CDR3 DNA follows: TGCGCCAGCAGCCTGGTTGGGGGGTCAGGCAATGAGCAGTTCTTC. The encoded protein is CASSLVGGSGNEQFF.

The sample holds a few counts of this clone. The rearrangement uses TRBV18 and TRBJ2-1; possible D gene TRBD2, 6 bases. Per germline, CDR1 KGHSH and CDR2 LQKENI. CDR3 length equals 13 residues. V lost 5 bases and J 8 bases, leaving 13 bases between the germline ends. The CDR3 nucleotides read TGTGCCAGCTCAAAGAGGGAGGCTGATGAGCAGTTCTTC. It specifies CASSKREADEQFF.

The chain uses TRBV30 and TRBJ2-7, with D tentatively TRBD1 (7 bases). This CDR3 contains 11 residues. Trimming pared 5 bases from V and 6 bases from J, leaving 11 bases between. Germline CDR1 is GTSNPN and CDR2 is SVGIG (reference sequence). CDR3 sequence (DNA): TGTGCCTGGCACAGGGGAGGCGAGCAGTACTTC. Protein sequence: CAWHRGGEQYF. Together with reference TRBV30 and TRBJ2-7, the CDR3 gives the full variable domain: SQTIHQWPATLVQPVGSPLSLECTVEGTSNPNLYWYRQAAGRGLQLLFYSVGIGQISSEVPQNLSASRPQDRQFILSSKKLLLSDSGFYLCAWHRGGEQYFGPGTRLTVT.

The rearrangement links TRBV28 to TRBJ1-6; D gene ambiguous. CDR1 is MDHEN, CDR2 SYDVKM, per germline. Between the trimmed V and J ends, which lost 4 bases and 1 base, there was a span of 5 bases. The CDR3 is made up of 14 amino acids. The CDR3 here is CASSSGSYNSPLHF. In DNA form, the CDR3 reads TGTGCCAGCAGTTCGGGTTCCTATAATTCACCCCTCCACTTT.

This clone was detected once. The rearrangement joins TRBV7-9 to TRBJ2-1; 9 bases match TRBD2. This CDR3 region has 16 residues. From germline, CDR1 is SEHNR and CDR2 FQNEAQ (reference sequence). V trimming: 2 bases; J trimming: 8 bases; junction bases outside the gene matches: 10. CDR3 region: CASSLPRVAGVHEQFF. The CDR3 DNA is TGTGCCAGCAGCTTACCCCGGGTAGCGGGAGTCCATGAGCAGTTCTTC.

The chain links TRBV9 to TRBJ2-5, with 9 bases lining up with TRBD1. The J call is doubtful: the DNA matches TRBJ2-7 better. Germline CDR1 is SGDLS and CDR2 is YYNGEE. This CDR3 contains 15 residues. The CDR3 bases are TGTGCCAGCAGCGTAGCGGGACAGGGTCACTACGAGCAGTACTTC. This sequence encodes CASSVAGQGHYEQYF.

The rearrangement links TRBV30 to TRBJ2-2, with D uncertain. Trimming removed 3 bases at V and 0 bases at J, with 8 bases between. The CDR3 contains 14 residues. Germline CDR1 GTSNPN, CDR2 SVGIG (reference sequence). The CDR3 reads CAWRKNTNTGELFF. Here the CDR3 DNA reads TGTGCCTGGAGAAAAAACACGAACACCGGGGAGCTGTTTTTT.

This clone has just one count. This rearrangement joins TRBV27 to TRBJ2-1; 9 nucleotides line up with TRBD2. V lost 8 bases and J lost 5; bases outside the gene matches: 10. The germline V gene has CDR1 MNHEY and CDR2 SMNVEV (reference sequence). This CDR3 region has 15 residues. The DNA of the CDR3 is TGTGCCAGCTTTCCGACTAGCGGTGGTAACAATGAGCAGTTCTTC. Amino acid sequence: CASFPTSGGNNEQFF.

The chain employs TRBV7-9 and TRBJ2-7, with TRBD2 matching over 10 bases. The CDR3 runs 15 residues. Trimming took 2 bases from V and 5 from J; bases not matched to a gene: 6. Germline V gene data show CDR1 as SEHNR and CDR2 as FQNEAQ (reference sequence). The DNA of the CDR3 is TGTGCCAGCAGCTTAAGCCTAGCGGGAGTAAACGAGCAGTACTTC. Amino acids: CASSLSLAGVNEQYF.

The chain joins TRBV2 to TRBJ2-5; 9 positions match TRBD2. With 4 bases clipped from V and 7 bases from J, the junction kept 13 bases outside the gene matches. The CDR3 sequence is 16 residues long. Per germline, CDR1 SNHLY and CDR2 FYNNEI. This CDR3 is CASSAAAGGNHATQYF. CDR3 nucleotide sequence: TGTGCCAGCAGTGCGGCAGCGGGGGGAAACCACGCGACCCAGTACTTC.

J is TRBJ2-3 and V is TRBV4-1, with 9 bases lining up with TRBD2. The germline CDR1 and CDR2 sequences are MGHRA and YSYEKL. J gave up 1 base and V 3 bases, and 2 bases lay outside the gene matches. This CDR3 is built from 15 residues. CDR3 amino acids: CASSHSSGGTDTQYF. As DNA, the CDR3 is TGCGCCAGCAGCCATTCTAGCGGGGGCACAGATACGCAGTATTTT.

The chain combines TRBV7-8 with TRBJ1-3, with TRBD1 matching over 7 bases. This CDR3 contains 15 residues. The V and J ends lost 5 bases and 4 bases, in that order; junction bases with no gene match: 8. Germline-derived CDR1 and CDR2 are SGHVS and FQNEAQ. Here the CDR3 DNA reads TGTGCCAGCAGCCCGACGGGACAGAAAGGAAACACCATATATTTT. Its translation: CASSPTGQKGNTIYF.

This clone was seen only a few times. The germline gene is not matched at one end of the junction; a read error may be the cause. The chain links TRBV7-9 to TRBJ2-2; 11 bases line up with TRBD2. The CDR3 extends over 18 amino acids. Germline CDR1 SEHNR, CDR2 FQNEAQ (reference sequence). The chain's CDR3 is CSSSLGHVTSGATGELFF. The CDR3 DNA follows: TGTTCCAGCAGCTTAGGGCACGTGACTAGCGGGGCCACCGGGGAGCTGTTTTTT.

CDR3 in DNA: TGTGCCAGCAGCTCCCCGGGCTCCTACGAGCAGTACTTC. Translation gives CASSSPGSYEQYF. V is TRBV5-6 and J is TRBJ2-7, with D unresolved. CDR3 size: 13 residues. Trimming took off 3 bases at V and 0 bases at J, with 7 bases between the two ends. Germline CDR1 SGHDT, CDR2 YYEEEE.

The DNA of the CDR3 is TGTGCCAGCAGACCCGGACAGAACACTGAAGCTTTCTTT. Translating it yields CASRPGQNTEAFF. J is TRBJ1-1 and V is TRBV5-4; possibly TRBD1 for D (5 bases). The CDR3 has 13 amino acids. The germline V and J ends were trimmed by 5 bases and 1 base, with 9 bases remaining between them. Looked up from germline, CDR1 is SGHNT and CDR2 is YYREEE (reference sequence).

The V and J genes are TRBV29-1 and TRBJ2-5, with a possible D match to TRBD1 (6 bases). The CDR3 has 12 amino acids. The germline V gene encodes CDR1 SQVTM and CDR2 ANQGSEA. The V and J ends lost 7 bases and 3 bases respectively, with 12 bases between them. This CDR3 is CSGVRTEETQYF. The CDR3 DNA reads TGCAGCGGCGTTCGGACAGAAGAGACCCAGTACTTC.

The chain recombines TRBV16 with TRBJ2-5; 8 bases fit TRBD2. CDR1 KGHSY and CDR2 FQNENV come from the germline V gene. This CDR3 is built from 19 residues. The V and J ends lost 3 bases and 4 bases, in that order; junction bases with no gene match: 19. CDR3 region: CASSQPGGDGGHWGETQYF. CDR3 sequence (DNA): TGTGCCAGCAGCCAGCCGGGGGGGGACGGGGGGCACTGGGGAGAGACCCAGTACTTC.

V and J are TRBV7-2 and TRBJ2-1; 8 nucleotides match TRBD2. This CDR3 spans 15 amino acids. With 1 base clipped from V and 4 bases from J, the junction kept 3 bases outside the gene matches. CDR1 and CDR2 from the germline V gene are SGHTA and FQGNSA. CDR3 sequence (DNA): TGTGCCAGCAGCTTAGGGACTAGCCGATACAATGAGCAGTTCTTC. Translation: CASSLGTSRYNEQFF.

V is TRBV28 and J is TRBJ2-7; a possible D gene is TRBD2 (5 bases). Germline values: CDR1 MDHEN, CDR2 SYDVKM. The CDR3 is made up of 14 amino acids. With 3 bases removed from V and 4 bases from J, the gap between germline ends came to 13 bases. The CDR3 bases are TGTGCCAGCAGTTTCCAGACGGGCGGGTACGAGCAGTACTTC. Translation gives CASSFQTGGYEQYF.

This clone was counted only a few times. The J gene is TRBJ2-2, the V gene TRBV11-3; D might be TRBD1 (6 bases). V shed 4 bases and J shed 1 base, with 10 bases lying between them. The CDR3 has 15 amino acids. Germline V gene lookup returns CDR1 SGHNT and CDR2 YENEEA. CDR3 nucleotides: TGTGCCAGCAGCTCAGGGGCCCAGAACACCGGGGAGCTGTTTTTT. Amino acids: CASSSGAQNTGELFF. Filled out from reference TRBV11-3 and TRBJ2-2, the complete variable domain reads EAGVVQSPRYKIIEKKQPVAFWCNPISGHNTLYWYLQNLGQGPELLIRYENEEAVDDSQLPKDRFSAERLKGVDSTLKIQPAELGDSAVYLCASSSGAQNTGELFFGEGSRLTVL.

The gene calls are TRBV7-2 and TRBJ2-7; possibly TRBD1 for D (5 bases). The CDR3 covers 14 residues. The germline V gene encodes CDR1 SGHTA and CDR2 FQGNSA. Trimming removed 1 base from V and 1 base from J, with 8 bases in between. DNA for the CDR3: TGTGCCAGCAGCTTAGTGCAGGGATCCTACGAGCAGTACTTC. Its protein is CASSLVQGSYEQYF. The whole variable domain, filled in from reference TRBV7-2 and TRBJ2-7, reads GAGVSQSPSNKVTEKGKDVELRCDPISGHTALYWYRQSLGQGLEFLIYFQGNSAPDKSGLPSDRFSAERTGGSVSTLTIQRTQQEDSAVYLCASSLVQGSYEQYFGPGTRLTVT.

The CDR3 loop is CASSRRGTSGIGTYEQYF. CDR3 nucleotide sequence: TGTGCCAGTAGTCGCCGCGGGACTAGCGGGATAGGAACCTACGAGCAGTACTTC. The chain is built from TRBV19 and TRBJ2-7, with 13 positions matching TRBD2. The V gene's germline CDR1 is LNHDA and CDR2 SQIVND (reference sequence). This CDR3 is 18 amino acids long. V lost 5 bases to trimming and J lost 2 bases; unmatched junction nucleotides: 12.

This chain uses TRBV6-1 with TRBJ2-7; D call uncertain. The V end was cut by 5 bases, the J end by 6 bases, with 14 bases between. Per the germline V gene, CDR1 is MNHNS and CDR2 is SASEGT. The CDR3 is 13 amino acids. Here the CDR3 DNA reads TGTGCCAGCAGTAAGTTCAAAGCTGGCGAGCAGTACTTC. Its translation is CASSKFKAGEQYF.

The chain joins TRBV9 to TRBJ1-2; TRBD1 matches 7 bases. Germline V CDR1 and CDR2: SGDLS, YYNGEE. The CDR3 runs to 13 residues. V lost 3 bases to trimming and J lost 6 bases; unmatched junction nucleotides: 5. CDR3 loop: CASSGQGWHGYTF. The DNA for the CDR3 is TGTGCCAGCAGCGGACAGGGATGGCATGGCTACACCTTC.

CDR3 DNA: TGTGCCAGCAGCCGAAGCGGGGGGGCAGGCAATGAGCAGTTCTTC. This encodes CASSRSGGAGNEQFF. The chain has TRBV6-5 and TRBJ2-1, with 10 bases matching TRBD2. Looked up from germline, CDR1 is MNHEY and CDR2 is SVGAGI. Trimming took 6 bases from V and 6 from J; bases not matched to a gene: 8. CDR3 size: 15 residues.

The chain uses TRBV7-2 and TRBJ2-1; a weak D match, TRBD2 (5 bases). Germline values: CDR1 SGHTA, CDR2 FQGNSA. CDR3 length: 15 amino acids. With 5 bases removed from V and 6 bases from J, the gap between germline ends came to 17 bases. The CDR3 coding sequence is TGTGCCAGCAGCCGAGGGCCAGCAGCGGTCAATGAGCAGTTCTTC. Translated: CASSRGPAAVNEQFF.